The entry below gives a single TCR beta chain sequence along with its context. Its specificity is unknown. Generated by immunoSEQ multiplex PCR, the TCRdb table keeps only in-frame clones and is missing some. The table has about 240,000 clones, around nine tenths seen once; the top ten hold roughly 2.5%. This entry comes from a study of cytomegalovirus exposure and HLA in healthy donors. Donors came from a validation cohort of 95 to 150 subjects, distinct from the first 666-subject cohort. Overall study findings and caveats: TCR beta chains numbering some 160 were designated cytomegalovirus-associated. Researchers reported that a few CMV-associated chains were confirmed in vitro as CMV antigen-specific.

V was clipped by 4 bases and J by 0 bases; unmatched bases: 5. The CDR3 totals 15 residues. Germline V lookup: CDR1 SGHRS, CDR2 YFSETQ. The sequence came from a man younger than 35 in good health and CMV-seronegative. V usage is TRBV5-1 and J usage is TRBJ2-7; the match to TRBD2 covers 9 bases. The specimen was PBMCs. The CDR3 DNA is TGCGCCAGCAGCCCCAGCGGGGGGCCCTCCTACGAGCAGTACTTC. Protein product: CASSPSGGPSYEQYF.